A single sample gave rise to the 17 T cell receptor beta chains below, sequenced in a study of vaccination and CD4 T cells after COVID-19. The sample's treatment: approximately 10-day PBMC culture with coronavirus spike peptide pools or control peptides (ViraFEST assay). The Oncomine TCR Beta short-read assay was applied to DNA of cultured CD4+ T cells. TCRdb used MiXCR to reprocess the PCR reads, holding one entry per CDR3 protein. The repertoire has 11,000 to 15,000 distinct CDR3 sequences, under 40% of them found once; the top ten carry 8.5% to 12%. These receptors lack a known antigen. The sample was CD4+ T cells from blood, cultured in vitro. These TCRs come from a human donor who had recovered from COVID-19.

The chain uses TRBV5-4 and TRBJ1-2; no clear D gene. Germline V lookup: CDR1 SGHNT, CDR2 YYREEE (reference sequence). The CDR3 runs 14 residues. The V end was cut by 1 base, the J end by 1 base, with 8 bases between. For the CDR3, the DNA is TGTGCCAGCAGCTTGCCCTCCAATAACTATGGCTACACCTTC. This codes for CASSLPSNNYGYTF.

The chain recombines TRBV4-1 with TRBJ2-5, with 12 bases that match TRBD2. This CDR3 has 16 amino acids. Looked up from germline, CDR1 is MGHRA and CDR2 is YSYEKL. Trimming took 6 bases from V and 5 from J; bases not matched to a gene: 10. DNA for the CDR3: TGCGCCAGCAGAAAACTAGCGGGAGGTAGTCGGGAGACCCAGTACTTC. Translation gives CASRKLAGGSRETQYF.

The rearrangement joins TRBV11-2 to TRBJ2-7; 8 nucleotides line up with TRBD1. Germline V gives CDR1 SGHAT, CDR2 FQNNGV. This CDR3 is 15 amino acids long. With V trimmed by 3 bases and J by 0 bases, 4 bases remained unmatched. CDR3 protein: CASSFTGGSSYEQYF. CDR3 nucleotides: TGTGCCAGCAGCTTTACAGGGGGGAGCTCCTACGAGCAGTACTTC.

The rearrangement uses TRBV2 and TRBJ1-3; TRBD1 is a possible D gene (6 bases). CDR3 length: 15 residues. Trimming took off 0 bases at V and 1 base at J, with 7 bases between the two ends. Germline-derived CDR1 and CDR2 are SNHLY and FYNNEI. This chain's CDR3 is CASSEAGGSGNTIYF. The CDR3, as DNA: TGTGCCAGCAGTGAAGCAGGGGGTTCTGGAAACACCATATATTTT.

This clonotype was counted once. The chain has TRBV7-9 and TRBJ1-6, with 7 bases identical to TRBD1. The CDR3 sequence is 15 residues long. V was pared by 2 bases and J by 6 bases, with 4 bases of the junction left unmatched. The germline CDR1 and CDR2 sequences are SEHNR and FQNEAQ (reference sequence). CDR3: CASSLTGDLNSPLHF. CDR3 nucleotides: TGTGCCAGCAGCTTAACAGGGGACCTTAATTCACCCCTCCACTTT.

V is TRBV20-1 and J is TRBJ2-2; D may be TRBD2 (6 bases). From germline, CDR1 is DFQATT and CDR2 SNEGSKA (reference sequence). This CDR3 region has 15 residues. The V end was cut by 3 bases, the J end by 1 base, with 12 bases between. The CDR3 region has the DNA TGCAGTGCTAGGTTGCCCGGGAGGAACACCGGGGAGCTGTTTTTT. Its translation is CSARLPGRNTGELFF.

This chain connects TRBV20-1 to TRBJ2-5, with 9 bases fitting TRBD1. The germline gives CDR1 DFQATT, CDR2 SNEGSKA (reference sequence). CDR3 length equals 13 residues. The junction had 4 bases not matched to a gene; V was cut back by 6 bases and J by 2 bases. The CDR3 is CSARGQGQETQYF. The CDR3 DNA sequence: TGCAGTGCGCGCGGACAGGGGCAAGAGACCCAGTACTTC.

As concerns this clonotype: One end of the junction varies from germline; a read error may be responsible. The CDR3 region has the DNA TGCGCCAGCAGTTTGGACAAGACAGATACGCAGTATTTT. It yields the protein CASSLDKTDTQYF. V usage is TRBV5-1 and J usage is TRBJ2-3; TRBD1 might be the D (5 bases). This CDR3 has 13 amino acids. Germline V gives CDR1 SGHRS, CDR2 YFSETQ.

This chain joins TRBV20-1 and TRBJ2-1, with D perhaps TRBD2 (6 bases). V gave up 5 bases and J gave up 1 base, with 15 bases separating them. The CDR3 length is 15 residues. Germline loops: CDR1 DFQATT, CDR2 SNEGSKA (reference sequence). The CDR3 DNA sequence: TGCAGTGCTCCCCATTGGGGGGAGTCCTACAATGAGCAGTTCTTC. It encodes CSAPHWGESYNEQFF.

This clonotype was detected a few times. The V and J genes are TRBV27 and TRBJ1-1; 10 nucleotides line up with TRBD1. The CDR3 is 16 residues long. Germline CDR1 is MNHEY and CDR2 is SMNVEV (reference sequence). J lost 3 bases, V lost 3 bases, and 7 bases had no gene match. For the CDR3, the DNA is TGTGCCAGCAGTTTTGGGACAGGGACAGGGGACACTGAAGCTTTCTTT. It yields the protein CASSFGTGTGDTEAFF.

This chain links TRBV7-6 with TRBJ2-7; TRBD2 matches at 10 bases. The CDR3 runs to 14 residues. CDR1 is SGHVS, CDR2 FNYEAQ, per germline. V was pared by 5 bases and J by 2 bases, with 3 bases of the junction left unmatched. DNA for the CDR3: TGTGCCAGCAGCCGCAGCGGGAGGGCCTACGAGCAGTACTTC. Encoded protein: CASSRSGRAYEQYF.

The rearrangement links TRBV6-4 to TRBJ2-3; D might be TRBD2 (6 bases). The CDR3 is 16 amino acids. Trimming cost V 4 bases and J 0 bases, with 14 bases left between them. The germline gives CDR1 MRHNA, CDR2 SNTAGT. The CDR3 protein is CASSAGATTSTDTQYF. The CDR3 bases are TGTGCCAGCAGTGCGGGAGCGACCACTAGCACAGATACGCAGTATTTT.

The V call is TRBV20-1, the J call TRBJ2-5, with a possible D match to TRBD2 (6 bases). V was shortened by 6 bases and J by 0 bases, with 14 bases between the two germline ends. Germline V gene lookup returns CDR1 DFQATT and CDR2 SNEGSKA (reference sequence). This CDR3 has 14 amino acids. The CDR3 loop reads CSATLAHHQETQYF. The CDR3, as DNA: TGCAGTGCCACCCTAGCGCACCACCAAGAGACCCAGTACTTC.

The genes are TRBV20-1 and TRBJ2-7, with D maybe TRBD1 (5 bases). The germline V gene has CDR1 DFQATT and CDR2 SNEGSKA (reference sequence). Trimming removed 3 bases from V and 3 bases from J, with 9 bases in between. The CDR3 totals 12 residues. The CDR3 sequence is CSARGQGYEQYF. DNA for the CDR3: TGCAGTGCTAGGGGTCAGGGCTACGAGCAGTACTTC.

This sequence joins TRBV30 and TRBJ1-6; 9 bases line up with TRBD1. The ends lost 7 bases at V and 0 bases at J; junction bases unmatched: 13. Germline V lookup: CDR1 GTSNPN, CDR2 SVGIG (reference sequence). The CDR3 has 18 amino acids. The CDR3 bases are TGTGCCTACTGGGACAGGGCACGGCTCAGCTCCTATAATTCACCCCTCCACTTT. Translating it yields CAYWDRARLSSYNSPLHF.

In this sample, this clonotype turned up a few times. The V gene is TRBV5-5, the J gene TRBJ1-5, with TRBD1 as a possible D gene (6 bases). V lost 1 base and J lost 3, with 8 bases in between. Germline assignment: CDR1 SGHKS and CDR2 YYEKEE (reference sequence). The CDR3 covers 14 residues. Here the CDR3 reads CASSLRTDNQPQHF. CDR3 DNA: TGTGCCAGCAGCTTGCGGACAGACAATCAGCCCCAGCATTTT.

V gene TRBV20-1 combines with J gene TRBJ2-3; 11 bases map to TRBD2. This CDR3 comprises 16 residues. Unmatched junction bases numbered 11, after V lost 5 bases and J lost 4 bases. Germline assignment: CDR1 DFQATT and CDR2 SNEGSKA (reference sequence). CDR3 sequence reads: CSAYKGTSGSPDTQYF. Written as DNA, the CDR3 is TGCAGTGCTTACAAGGGAACTAGCGGGAGTCCAGATACGCAGTATTTT.